This T cell receptor beta chain derives from a study of cytomegalovirus exposure and HLA in healthy donors. Whole-study results and caveats: Researchers counted roughly 150 TCR beta chains as cytomegalovirus-associated. It was reportedly the case that the classifier diagnosed cytomegalovirus status with high specificity and sensitivity. Some segments of the V type, notably TRBV6-2 and TRBV6-3, were excluded as indistinguishable.

Germline V lookup: CDR1 WNHNN, CDR2 SYGVQD (reference sequence). The V segment lost 8 bases and the J segment 7 bases; nucleotides outside the gene matches: 8. There are 13 residues in the CDR3. This clone was seen a few times. The antigen remains unidentified. The PCR had 60 Vbeta and 13 Jbeta primers. The authors' processing: Later work found roughly 80 million unique TCR beta chains, with 9 million to 13 million shared. Method: immunoSEQ multiplex PCR; TCRdb's copy keeps in-frame clones and lacks some. For V, J and clone size, that table is used; D and trimming come from the DNA. The repertoire holds roughly 130,000 clones, about four fifths seen once, with approximately 10% in the top ten.

V usage is TRBV10-1 and J usage is TRBJ2-7; the match to TRBD2 covers 10 bases. The clonotype was recovered from a male donor in good health and CMV-seropositive. The specimen sequenced was PBMCs. CDR3 nucleotide sequence: TGCGCCAGCGGGTCTAGCGGGAGTGAGGAGCAGTACTTC. This sequence encodes CASGSSGSEEQYF.